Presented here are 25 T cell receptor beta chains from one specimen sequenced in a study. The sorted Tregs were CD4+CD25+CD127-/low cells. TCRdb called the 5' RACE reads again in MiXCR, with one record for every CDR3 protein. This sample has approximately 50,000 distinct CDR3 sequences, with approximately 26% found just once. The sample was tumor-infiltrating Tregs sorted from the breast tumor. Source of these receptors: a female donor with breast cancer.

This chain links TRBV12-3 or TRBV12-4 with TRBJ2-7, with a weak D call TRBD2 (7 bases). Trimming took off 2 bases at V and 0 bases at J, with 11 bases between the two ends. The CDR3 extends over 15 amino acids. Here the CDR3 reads CASSLRRGPSYEQYF. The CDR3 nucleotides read TGTGCCAGCAGTTTAAGGCGGGGGCCCTCCTACGAGCAGTACTTC.

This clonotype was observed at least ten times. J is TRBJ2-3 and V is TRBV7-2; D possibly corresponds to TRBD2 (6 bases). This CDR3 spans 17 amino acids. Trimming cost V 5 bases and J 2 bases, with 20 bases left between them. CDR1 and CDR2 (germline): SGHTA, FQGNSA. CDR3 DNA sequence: TGTGCCAGCAGCCGAAGGGAGCGGAGGGGCCTCACAGATACGCAGTATTTT. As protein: CASSRRERRGLTDTQYF.

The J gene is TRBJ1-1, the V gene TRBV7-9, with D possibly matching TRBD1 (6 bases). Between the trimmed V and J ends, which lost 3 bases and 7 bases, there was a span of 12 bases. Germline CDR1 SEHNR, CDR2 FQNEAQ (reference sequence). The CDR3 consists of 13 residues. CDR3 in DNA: TGTGCCAGCAGCTTCACACAGGGAGGTGAAGCTTTCTTT. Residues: CASSFTQGGEAFF.

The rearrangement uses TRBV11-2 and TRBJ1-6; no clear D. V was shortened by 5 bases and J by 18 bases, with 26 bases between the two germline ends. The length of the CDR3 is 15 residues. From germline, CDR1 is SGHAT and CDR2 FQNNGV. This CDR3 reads CASSRSGLQPYKTHF. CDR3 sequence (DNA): TGTGCCAGCAGCCGATCCGGACTACAACCTTATAAAACCCACTTT.

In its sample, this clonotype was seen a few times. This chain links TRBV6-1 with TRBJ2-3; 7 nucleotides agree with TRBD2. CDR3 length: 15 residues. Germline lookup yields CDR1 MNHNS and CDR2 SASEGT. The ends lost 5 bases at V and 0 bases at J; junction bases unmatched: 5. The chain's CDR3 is CASSKLALSTDTQYF. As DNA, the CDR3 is TGTGCCAGCAGTAAACTAGCGTTAAGCACAGATACGCAGTATTTT.

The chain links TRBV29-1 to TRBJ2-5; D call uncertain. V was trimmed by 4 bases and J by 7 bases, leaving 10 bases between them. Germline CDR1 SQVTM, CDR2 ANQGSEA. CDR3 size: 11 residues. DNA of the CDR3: TGCAGCGTTGCCACAAAAGGGACCCAGTACTTC. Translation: CSVATKGTQYF. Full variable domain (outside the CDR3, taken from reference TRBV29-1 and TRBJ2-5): SAVISQKPSRDICQRGTSLTIQCQVDSQVTMMFWYRQQPGQSLTLIATANQGSEATYESGFVIDKFPISRPNLTFSTLTVSNMSPEDSSIYLCSVATKGTQYFGPGTRLLVL.

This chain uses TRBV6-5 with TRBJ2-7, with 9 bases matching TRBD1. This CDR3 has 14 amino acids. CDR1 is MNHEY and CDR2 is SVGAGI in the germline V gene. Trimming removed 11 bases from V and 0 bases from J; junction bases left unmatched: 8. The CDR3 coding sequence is TGTGCCGGGGGACGACAGGGGGGCTCCTACGAGCAGTACTTC. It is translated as CAGGRQGGSYEQYF.

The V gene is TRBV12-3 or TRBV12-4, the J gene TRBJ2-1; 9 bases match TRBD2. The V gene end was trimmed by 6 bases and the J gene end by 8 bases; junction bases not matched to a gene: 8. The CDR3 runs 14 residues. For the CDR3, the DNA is TGTGCCAGCAGCCTTAGCGGGAGCAGTGATGAGCAGTTCTTC. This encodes CASSLSGSSDEQFF.

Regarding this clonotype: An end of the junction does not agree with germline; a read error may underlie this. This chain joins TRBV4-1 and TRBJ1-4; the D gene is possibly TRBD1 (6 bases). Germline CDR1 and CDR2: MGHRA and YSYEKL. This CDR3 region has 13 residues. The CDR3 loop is CASSLQGGEKLYF. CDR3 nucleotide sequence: TGCGCCAGCAGCTTACAGGGAGGGGAAAAACTGTATTTT.

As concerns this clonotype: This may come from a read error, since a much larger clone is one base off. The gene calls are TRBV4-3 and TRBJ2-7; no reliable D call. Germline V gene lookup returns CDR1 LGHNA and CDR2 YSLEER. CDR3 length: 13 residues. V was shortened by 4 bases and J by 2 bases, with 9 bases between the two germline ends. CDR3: CASSRERAYEQYF. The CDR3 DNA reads TGCGCCAGCAGCCGAGAGAGAGCCTACGAGCAGTACTTC.

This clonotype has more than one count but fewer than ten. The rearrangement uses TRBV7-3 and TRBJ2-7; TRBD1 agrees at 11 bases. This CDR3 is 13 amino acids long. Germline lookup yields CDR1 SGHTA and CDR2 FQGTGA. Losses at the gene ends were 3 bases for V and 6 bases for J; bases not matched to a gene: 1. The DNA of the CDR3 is TGTGCCAGCAGCTTCGGACAGGGGGCCGAGCAGTACTTC. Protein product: CASSFGQGAEQYF. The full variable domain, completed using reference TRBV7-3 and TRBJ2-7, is GAGVSQTPSNKVTEKGKYVELRCDPISGHTALYWYRQSLGQGPEFLIYFQGTGAADDSGLPNDRFFAVRPEGSVSTLKIQRTERGDSAVYLCASSFGQGAEQYFGPGTRLTVT.

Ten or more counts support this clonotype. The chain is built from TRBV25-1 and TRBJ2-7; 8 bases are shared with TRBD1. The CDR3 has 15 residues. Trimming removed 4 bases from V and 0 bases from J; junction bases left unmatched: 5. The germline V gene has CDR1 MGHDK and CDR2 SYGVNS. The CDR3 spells CASSGSGTGSYEQYF. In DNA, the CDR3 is TGTGCCAGCAGTGGATCCGGGACAGGCTCCTACGAGCAGTACTTC.

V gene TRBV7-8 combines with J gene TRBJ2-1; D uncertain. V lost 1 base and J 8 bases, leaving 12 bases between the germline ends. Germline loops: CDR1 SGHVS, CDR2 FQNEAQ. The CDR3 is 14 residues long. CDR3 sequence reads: CASSLGQPWDEQFF. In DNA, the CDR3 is TGTGCCAGCAGCTTAGGCCAGCCTTGGGATGAGCAGTTCTTC. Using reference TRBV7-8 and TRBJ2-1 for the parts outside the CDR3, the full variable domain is GAGVSQSPRYKVAKRGQDVALRCDPISGHVSLFWYQQALGQGPEFLTYFQNEAQLDKSGLPSDRFFAERPEGSVSTLKIQRTQQEDSAVYLCASSLGQPWDEQFFGPGTRLTVL.

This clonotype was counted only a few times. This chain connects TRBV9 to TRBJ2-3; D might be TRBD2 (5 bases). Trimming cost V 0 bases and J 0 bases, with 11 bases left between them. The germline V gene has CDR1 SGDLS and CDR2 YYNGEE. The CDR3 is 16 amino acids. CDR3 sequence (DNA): TGTGCCAGCAGCGTAGCTGCTGGCGGGAGCACAGATACGCAGTATTTT. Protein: CASSVAAGGSTDTQYF.

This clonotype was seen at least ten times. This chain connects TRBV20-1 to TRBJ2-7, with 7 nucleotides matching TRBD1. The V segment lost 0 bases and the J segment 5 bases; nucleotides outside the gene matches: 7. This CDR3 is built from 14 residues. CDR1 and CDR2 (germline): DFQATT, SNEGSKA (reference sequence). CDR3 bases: TGCAGTGCTAGAGATGACAGGACAGGCAACGAGCAGTACTTC. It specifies CSARDDRTGNEQYF.

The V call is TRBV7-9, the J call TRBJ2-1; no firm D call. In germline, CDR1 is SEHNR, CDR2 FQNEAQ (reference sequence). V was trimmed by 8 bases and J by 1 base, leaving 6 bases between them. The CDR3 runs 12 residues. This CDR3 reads CASGLSYNEQFF. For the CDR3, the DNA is TGTGCCAGCGGGTTATCCTACAATGAGCAGTTCTTC.

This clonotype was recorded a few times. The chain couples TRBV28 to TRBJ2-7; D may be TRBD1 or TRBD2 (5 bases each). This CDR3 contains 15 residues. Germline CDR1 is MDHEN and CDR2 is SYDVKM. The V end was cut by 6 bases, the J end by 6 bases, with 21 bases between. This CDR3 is CASRGRRGPAGEQYF. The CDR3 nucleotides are TGTGCCAGCAGGGGACGGCGAGGACCCGCGGGCGAGCAGTACTTC.

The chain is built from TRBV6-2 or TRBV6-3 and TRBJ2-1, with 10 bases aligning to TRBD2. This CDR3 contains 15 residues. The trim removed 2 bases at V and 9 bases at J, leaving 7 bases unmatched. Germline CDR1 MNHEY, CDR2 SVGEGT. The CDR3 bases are TGTGCCAGCAGTTACGGCCTAGCGGGAGTTAGTGAGCAGTTCTTC. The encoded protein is CASSYGLAGVSEQFF.

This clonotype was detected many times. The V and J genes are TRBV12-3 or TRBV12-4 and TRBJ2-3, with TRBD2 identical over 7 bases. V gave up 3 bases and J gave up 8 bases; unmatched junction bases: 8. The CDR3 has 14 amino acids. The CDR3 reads CASSFGGRAGTQYF. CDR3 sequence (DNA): TGTGCCAGCAGTTTTGGGGGGAGGGCGGGTACGCAGTATTTT.

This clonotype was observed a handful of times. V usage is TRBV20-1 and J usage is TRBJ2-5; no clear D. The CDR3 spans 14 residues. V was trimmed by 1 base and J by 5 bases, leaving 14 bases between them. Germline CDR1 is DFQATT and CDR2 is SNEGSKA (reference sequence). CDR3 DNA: TGCAGTGCTAGAGGTGGCTTAGCTTGGGAGACCCAGTACTTC. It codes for CSARGGLAWETQYF.

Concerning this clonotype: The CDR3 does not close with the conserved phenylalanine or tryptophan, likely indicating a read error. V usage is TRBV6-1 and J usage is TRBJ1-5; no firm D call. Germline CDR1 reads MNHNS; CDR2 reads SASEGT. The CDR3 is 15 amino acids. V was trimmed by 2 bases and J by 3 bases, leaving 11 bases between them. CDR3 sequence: CASSENGGYNQPQHL. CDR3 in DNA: TGTGCCAGCAGTGAAAACGGAGGATACAATCAGCCCCAGCATCTT.

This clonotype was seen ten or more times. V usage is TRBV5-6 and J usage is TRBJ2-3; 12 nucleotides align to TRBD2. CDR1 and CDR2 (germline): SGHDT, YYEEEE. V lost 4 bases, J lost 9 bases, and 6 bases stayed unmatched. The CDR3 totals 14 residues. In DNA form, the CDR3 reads TGTGCCAGCAGCCCGACTAGCGGGAGAGGGACGCAGTATTTT. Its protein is CASSPTSGRGTQYF.

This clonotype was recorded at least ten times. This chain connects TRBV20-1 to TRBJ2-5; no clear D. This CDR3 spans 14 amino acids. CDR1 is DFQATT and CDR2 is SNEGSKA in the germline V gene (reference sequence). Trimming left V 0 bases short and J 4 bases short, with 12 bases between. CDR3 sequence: CSARDRKRGETQYF. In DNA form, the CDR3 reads TGCAGTGCTAGAGATCGGAAGCGCGGAGAGACCCAGTACTTC.

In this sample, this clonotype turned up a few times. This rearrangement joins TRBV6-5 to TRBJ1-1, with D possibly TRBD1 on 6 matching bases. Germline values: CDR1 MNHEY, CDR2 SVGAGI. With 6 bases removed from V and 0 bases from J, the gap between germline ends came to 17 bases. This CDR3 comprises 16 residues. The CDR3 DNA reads TGTGCCAGCAGCACTCTGGGTGGGGGCTTGAACACTGAAGCTTTCTTT. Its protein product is CASSTLGGGLNTEAFF.

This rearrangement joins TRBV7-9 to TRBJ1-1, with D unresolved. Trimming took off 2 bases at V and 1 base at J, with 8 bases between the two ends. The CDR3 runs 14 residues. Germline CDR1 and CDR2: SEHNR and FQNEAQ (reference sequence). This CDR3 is CASSLTDPNTEAFF. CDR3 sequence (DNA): TGTGCCAGCAGCTTAACGGATCCGAACACTGAAGCTTTCTTT.